Sequencing of this TCR beta chain was carried out in a study of blood T cell repertoires in COVID-19 (TCRdb year 2020). Some background on the complete study: Samples covering the acute and convalescent phases of COVID-19 were provided by collaborators in the United States, Italy and Spain. The sample metadata nearly always contained a de-identified subject ID, COVID-19 status, age in years and sex. Where available, HLA class I and class II types were obtained from metadata supplied by the sample provider rather than from assay-based typing. The material from the prospective study consisted of cDNA or gDNA derived from T cells, B-cell-depleted T cells, or PBMCs. The repertoires were released in a freely available public database meant as a resource for research on the immune response to SARS-CoV-2. Deeply sampled blood TCRbeta repertoires from subjects exposed to, actively infected with, or recovered from COVID-19 were included in the dataset. The samples were drawn from two sources: the first 160 participants of the ongoing ImmuneRACE study, and 950 to 1,500 subjects contributed by 6 global collaborators. Study-level results and caveats: The quantity of clinical and demographic metadata differed by source and by participant and was supplied without curation.

The immunoSEQ Assay, a bias-controlled multiplex PCR, was used to amplify TCRbeta CDR3 regions from genomic DNA. Under the source paper's analysis protocol: The number of nucleated cells in each sample was estimated from the amplification of reference gene primers within the assay. To quantify the absolute abundance of each unique TCRbeta CDR3 rearrangement, sequence reads were collapsed and filtered. For each sample, productive Simpson clonality was calculated as the square root of Simpson's diversity index across productive rearrangements. TCRdb took this table from immuneACCESS and kept in-frame rearrangements with V and J called. Such tables lack part of the clones; where checked against another copy, unresolved V genes explain under half of the gap, and the rest is unexplained. The V and J calls and clone size come from that table; D and trimming were worked out from the DNA. Within this sample are 200,000 to 250,000 clones, with 65% to 85% of them counted one time only. The ten largest clones take up more than 10% of the sample.

Its CDR3 holds 17 amino acids, cysteine through phenylalanine. Only the CDR3 part of the read is kept: 51 bases, read in frame from the first base. The germline V gene provides CDR1 MNHEY and CDR2 SVGEGT. Trimming costs V 2 bases and J 2 bases, and their ends lie 19 bases apart. This clone was seen a handful of times. It lacks a known antigen. Base qualities are not recorded, but no much larger clone differs from it by a single base. Each collaborating institution followed its own protocols to collect whole blood in K2EDTA tubes. For TCRbeta analysis, collaborator samples were shipped as frozen whole blood, as isolated PBMCs, or as DNA extracted from either sample type.

Source material: peripheral blood. The rearrangement combines TRBV6-2 or TRBV6-3 with TRBJ2-7; TRBD2 is perhaps the D gene, given 6 matching bases. The source is a human donor in a cohort sampled during active COVID-19. The nucleotide sequence reads as follows: TGTGCCAGCAGTTACCTCGGGACGGGGGTTCGAGCCTACGAGCAGTACTTC. Its translation reads: CASSYLGTGVRAYEQYF.